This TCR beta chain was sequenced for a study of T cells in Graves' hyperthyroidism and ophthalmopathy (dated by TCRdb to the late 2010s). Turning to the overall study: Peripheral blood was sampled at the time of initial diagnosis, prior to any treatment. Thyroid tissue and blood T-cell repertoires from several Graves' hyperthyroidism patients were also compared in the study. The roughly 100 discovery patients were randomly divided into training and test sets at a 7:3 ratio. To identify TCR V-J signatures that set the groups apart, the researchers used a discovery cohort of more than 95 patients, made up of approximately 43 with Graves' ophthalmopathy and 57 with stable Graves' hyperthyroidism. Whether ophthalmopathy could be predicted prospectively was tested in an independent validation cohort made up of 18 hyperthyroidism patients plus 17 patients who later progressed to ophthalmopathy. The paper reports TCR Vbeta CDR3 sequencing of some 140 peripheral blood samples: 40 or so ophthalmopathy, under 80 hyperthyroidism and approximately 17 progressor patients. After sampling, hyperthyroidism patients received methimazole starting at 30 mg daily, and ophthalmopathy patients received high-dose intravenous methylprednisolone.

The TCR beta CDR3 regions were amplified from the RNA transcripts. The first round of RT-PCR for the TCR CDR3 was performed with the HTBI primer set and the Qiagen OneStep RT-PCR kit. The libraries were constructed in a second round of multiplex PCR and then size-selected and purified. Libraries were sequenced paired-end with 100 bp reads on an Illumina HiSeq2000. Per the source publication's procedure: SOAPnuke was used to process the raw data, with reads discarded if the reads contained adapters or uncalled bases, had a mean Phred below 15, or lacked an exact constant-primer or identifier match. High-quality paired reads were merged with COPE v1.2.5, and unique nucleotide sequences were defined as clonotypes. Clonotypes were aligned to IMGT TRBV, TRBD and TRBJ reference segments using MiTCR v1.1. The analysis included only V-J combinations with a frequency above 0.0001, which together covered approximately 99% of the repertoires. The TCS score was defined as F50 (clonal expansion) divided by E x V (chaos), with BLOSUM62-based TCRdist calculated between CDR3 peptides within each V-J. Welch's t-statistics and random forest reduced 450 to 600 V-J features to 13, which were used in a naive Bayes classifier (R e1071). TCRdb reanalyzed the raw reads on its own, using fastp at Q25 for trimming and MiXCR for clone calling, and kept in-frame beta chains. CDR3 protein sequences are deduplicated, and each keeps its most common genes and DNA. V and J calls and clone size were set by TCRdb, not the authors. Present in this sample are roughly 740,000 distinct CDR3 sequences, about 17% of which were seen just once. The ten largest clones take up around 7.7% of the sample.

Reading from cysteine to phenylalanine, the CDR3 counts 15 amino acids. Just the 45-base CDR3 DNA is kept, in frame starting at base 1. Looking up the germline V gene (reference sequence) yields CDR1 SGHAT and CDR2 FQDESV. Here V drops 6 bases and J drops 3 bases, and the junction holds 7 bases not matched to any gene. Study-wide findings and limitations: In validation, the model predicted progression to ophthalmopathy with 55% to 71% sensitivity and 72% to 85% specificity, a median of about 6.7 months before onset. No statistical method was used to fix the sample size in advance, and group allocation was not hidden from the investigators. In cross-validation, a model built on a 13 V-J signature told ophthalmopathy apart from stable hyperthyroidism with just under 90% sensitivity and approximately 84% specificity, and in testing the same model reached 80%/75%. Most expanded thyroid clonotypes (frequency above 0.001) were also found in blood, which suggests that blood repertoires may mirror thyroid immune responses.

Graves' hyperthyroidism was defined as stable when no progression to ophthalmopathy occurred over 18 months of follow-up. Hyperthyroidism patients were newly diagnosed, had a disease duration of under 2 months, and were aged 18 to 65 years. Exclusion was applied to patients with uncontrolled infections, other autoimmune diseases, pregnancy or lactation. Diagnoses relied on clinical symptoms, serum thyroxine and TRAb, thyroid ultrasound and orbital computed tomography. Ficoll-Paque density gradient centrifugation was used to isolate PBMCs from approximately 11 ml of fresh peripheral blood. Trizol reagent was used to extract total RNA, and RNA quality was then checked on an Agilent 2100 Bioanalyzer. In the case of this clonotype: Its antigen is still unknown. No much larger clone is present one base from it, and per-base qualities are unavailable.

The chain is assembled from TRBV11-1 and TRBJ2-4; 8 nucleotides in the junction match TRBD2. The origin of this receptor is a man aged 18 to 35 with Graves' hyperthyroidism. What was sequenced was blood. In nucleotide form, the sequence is TGTGCCAGCAGATCGAGCGGGAGCGGCAAAAACATTCAGTACTTC. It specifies CASRSSGSGKNIQYF. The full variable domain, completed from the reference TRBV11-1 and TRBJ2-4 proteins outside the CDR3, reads EAEVAQSPRYKITEKSQAVAFWCDPISGHATLYWYRQILGQGPELLVQFQDESVVDDSQLPKDRFSAERLKGVDSTLKIQPAELGDSAMYLCASRSSGSGKNIQYFGAGTRLSVL.